Listed below are T cell receptor beta chains from one sample, sequenced in a study of T-cell reconstitution after alpha-beta-depleted transplantation in children. TCRdb analysed the PCR reads with MiXCR anew, one entry per CDR3 protein. The sample yields about 830,000 distinct CDR3 sequences, 16% seen once. The starting material was PBMCs, mostly from graft donor cells, obtained 360 days after TCRalphabeta/CD19-depleted stem cell transplant. These TCRs come from a male patient younger than 18 who had a stem cell transplant for acute lymphoblastic leukemia, so the T cells may come from the graft donor. CDR3s include the opening cysteine and the closing phenylalanine or tryptophan. A D gene is named only where the DNA matches it firmly. Rows give clone size only sometimes, using once, few, many, or a class for an expanded clone.

cdr3_nt: TGTGCCACCAGCAGAGGACACGGAGCAGGCCGCTACAATGAGCAGTTCTTC
cdr3_aa: CATSRGHGAGRYNEQFF
clone_size: -
j_call: TRBJ2-1
d_call: -
v_call: TRBV15

cdr3_nt: TGTGCCAGTAGTATAGTCGGGGGAGGGCACAATGAGCAGTTCTTC
cdr3_aa: CASSIVGGGHNEQFF
clone_size: few
j_call: TRBJ2-1
d_call: TRBD2
v_call: TRBV19

cdr3_nt: TGCAGTGTGGGAGTTGGCCACGAGCAGTACTTC
cdr3_aa: CSVGVGHEQYF
clone_size: few
j_call: TRBJ2-7
d_call: -
v_call: TRBV20-1

cdr3_nt: TGCAGCGTGCGGCCCCGTATGCGGGGCGCCTACGAGCAGTACTTC
cdr3_aa: CSVRPRMRGAYEQYF
clone_size: few
j_call: TRBJ2-7
d_call: -
v_call: TRBV29-1

cdr3_nt: TGTGCCAGCAGCTACCGACTAGCGGGCGCGGATACGCAGTATTTT
cdr3_aa: CASSYRLAGADTQYF
clone_size: few
j_call: TRBJ2-3
d_call: TRBD2
v_call: TRBV3-1

cdr3_nt: TGCGCCAGCAGCTCCCAAAGACTAGCGGGGCTCAATGAGCAGTTCTTC
cdr3_aa: CASSSQRLAGLNEQFF
clone_size: few
j_call: TRBJ2-1
d_call: TRBD2
v_call: TRBV5-1

cdr3_nt: TGCAGTGCCCCGGGGACTAGCGGGAGTATAGGCACCGGGGAGCTGTTTTTT
cdr3_aa: CSAPGTSGSIGTGELFF
clone_size: many
j_call: TRBJ2-2
d_call: TRBD2
v_call: TRBV20-1

cdr3_nt: TGTGCCAGCAGCCCCCCGAGGACAGGGAACCTGATCCACGAGCAGTACTTC
cdr3_aa: CASSPPRTGNLIHEQYF
clone_size: few
j_call: TRBJ2-7
d_call: TRBD1
v_call: TRBV7-9

cdr3_nt: TGTGCCATCAGTACCTCGGGAGGGCCGAATTTTCCCGAGCAGTACTTC
cdr3_aa: CAISTSGGPNFPEQYF
clone_size: few
j_call: TRBJ2-7
d_call: TRBD2
v_call: TRBV10-3

cdr3_nt: TGTGCCAGCAGCCGGACTAGCGGGCTTGAGCAGTTCTTC
cdr3_aa: CASSRTSGLEQFF
clone_size: -
j_call: TRBJ2-1
d_call: TRBD2
v_call: TRBV7-3

cdr3_nt: TGTGCCAGCAGTCGTCGACAAAGGAGGAGGGCAGATACGCAGTATTTT
cdr3_aa: CASSRRQRRRADTQYF
clone_size: many
j_call: TRBJ2-3
d_call: -
v_call: TRBV27

cdr3_nt: TGCAGTGCTAGTTCGACAGGGACGGCCTATGGCTACACCTTC
cdr3_aa: CSASSTGTAYGYTF
clone_size: -
j_call: TRBJ1-2
d_call: TRBD1
v_call: TRBV20-1

cdr3_nt: TGCGCCAGCAGCTTTTCCCGAACCGCCTACGAGCAGTACTTC
cdr3_aa: CASSFSRTAYEQYF
clone_size: -
j_call: TRBJ2-7
d_call: -
v_call: TRBV5-1

cdr3_nt: TGTGCCAGCAGTTTAGAACTAGCGGGAGTTTTAGTAAATGAGCAGTTCTTC
cdr3_aa: CASSLELAGVLVNEQFF
clone_size: -
j_call: TRBJ2-1
d_call: TRBD2
v_call: TRBV12-3/TRBV12-4

cdr3_nt: TGTGCCAGCAGTTTAGCGCAGGGGAATCAGCCCCAGCATTTT
cdr3_aa: CASSLAQGNQPQHF
clone_size: few
j_call: TRBJ1-5
d_call: -
v_call: TRBV12-3/TRBV12-4

cdr3_nt: TGTGCCAGCAGTCACTTGGGAGGGCCCCAAGAGACCCAGTACTTC
cdr3_aa: CASSHLGGPQETQYF
clone_size: -
j_call: TRBJ2-5
d_call: TRBD2
v_call: TRBV12-3/TRBV12-4

cdr3_nt: TGTGCCAGCTCACCACCGAAGCATTTCGGCGAGCAGTACTTC
cdr3_aa: CASSPPKHFGEQYF
clone_size: -
j_call: TRBJ2-7
d_call: -
v_call: TRBV18

cdr3_nt: TGTGCCAGCAGTTACGATTTTCGGGGATCGGTGTATAGCAATCAGCCCCAGCATTTT
cdr3_aa: CASSYDFRGSVYSNQPQHF
clone_size: few
j_call: TRBJ1-5
d_call: -
v_call: TRBV6-2/TRBV6-3

cdr3_nt: TGTGCCAGCAGCCCCTGGGGGTTCTACGAGCAGTACTTC
cdr3_aa: CASSPWGFYEQYF
clone_size: few
j_call: TRBJ2-7
d_call: -
v_call: TRBV27